This T cell receptor (beta chain) was documented in a study of memory CD4+ T cells and cytomegalovirus serostatus. The overall study: Donors were healthy Belgian adults, 9 CMV seropositive and 24 seronegative. Study findings and constraints: CMV serostatus prediction reached median AUC about 0.96, or 0.93 with US-trained model. The CMV-associated TCR signature appears largely within the CD4+ memory repertoire.

As for this clone: Its cognate antigen is unknown.

Single viable CD3+CD4+CD8-CD45RO+ cells were sorted as the memory CD4+ T cells. Total CD4+ T cells were enriched by CD4 positive selection. Measured with immunoSEQ multiplex PCR; TCRdb has only the in-frame clones, and not every one. The table shows approximately 44,000 clones, with just over 75% occurring only once. Germline V lookup: CDR1 MDHEN, CDR2 SYDVKM. The CDR3 extends over 12 amino acids. V was pared by 7 bases and J by 11 bases, with 10 bases of the junction left unmatched. The V call is TRBV28, the J call TRBJ1-1; 7 positions match TRBD1. Sequenced: memory CD4+ T cells from blood. The TCR originated in an adult in good health and CMV-seronegative. The CDR3 is CASKTGDRVAFF. The CDR3 DNA is TGTGCCAGCAAAACAGGTGACAGGGTTGCTTTCTTT.